Below, one T cell receptor beta chain is given with its context. This sample was taken from a study of blood T cells in healthy people across ages. Looked up from germline, CDR1 is GTSNPN and CDR2 is SVGIG (reference sequence). The ends were cut back, 7 bases at V and 6 bases at J, with 18 bases in the middle. The CDR3 has 13 amino acids. Sample-barcoded 5' priming and a J-beta primer mix drove a second PCR of roughly 6 to 12 cycles. TCRdb reprocessed the 5' RACE reads via MiXCR and lists one record per CDR3 protein. The repertoire consists of about a million distinct CDR3 sequences, with 35% to 40% occurring once and the leading ten covering 13%.

This chain joins TRBV30 and TRBJ2-5; D is perhaps TRBD1 (7 bases). The clonotype originates from a man between 18 and 29 years old in good health. The specimen sequenced was blood. CDR3 residues: CAFRGAPGKTQYF. CDR3 in DNA: TGTGCCTTCAGGGGGGCCCCCGGAAAGACCCAGTACTTC. Variable domain in full (rest from reference TRBV30 and TRBJ2-5): SQTIHQWPATLVQPVGSPLSLECTVEGTSNPNLYWYRQAAGRGLQLLFYSVGIGQISSEVPQNLSASRPQDRQFILSSKKLLLSDSGFYLCAFRGAPGKTQYFGPGTRLLVL.